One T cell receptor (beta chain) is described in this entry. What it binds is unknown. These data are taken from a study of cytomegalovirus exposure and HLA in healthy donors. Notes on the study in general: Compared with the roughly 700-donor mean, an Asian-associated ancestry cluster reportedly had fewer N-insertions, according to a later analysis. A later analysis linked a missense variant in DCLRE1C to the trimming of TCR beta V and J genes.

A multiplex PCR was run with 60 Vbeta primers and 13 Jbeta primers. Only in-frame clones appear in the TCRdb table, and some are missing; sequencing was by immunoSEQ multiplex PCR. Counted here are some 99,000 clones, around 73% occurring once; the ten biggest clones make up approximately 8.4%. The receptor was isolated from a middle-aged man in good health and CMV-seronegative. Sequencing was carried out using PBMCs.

DNA of the CDR3: TGTGCCAGCAGTTCACAATTAAACTATGGCTACACCTTC. Its translation: CASSSQLNYGYTF. The chain employs TRBV28 and TRBJ1-2; D is ambiguous. This CDR3 comprises 13 residues. From germline, CDR1 is MDHEN and CDR2 SYDVKM. Deletions cut 4 bases from V and 2 bases from J, with 8 bases between.